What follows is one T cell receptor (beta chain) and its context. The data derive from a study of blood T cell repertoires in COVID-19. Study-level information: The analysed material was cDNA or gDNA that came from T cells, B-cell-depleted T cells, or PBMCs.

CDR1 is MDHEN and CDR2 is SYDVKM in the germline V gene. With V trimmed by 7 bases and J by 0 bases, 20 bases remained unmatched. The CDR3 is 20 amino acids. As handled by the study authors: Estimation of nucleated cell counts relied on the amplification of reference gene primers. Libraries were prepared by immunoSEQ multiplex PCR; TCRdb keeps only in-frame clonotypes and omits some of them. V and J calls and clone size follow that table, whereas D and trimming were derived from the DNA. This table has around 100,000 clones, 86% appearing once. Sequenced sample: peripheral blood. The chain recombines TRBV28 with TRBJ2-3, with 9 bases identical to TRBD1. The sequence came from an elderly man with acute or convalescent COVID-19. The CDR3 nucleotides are TGTGCCAGCATCCTCCTTGGGGACAGGGTATACGCGGCCAGCACAGATACGCAGTATTTT. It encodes CASILLGDRVYAASTDTQYF.